Below are 25 T cell receptor beta chains sequenced from a single sample in a study of tumor and adjacent non-tumor tissue in lung cancer. The library came from three nested PCR rounds adapted from ARM-PCR protocols. TCRdb independently ran MiXCR on the multiplex PCR reads; one entry per CDR3 protein. The sample contains about 90,000 distinct CDR3 sequences, 76% of which appear only once. This sample's RNA came from whole unsorted tissue. The normal lung tissue was taken more than 3 cm from the tumor edge. Sequenced sample: distant non-tumor lung tissue. These receptors were obtained from a woman aged 50 to 60 with non-small cell lung cancer.

This clonotype was seen only once. Mismatch with germline at one junction end may stem from a read error. The chain combines TRBV4-2 with TRBJ2-3, with 8 bases that match TRBD2. In germline, CDR1 is LGHNA, CDR2 YNFKEQ. The CDR3 has 17 residues. The CDR3 spells CASSQPGLGGRTDMQYF. The CDR3 nucleotides are TGTGCCAGCAGCCAACCGGGACTAGGGGGACGCACAGATATGCAGTATTTT.

Remarks on this clonotype: A much larger clone lies a single base off, so this may be a read error. The chain employs TRBV20-1 and TRBJ1-6; tentative D call: TRBD1 (5 bases). The V gene's germline CDR1 is DFQATT and CDR2 SNEGSKA (reference sequence). This CDR3 is built from 14 residues. Here the CDR3 DNA reads TGCAGTGCACCGGGGACCGGAGTTGGCTCACCCATCCACTTT. The encoded protein is CSAPGTGVGSPIHF.

This clonotype was observed once. This chain links TRBV20-1 with TRBJ2-3; 10 nucleotides match TRBD2. The CDR3 has 13 amino acids. J gave up 15 bases and V 2 bases, and 11 bases lay outside the gene matches. The germline CDR1 and CDR2 sequences are DFQATT and SNEGSKA (reference sequence). CDR3 bases: TGCAGTGCTAGATTGCCAGCGGGAGGGTCTTGTTATTTT. It translates to CSARLPAGGSCYF.

This clonotype has a handful of counts. A read error may account for a junction end that differs from germline. The chain is built from TRBV4-1 and TRBJ1-5; the D gene is possibly TRBD1 (5 bases). There are 15 residues in the CDR3. Per the germline V gene, CDR1 is MGHRA and CDR2 is YSYEKL. CDR3 sequence (DNA): TGCGACAGCAGCCAAGTACCAGGGAGCAATCAGCCCCAACACTTT. Its translation is CDSSQVPGSNQPQHF.

A note on this clonotype: The junction shows a germline mismatch at one end, possibly a read error. The chain is built from TRBV11-2 and TRBJ2-3; unclear D gene. CDR1 SGHAT and CDR2 FQNNGV come from the germline V gene. This CDR3 has 14 amino acids. DNA of the CDR3: TGTGCCAGCACCTTAGGCTCGAGAGCAGATACGCAATATTTT. It specifies CASTLGSRADTQYF.

Of note for this clonotype: Relative to the germline gene, one junction end is altered; a read error may explain this. The V call is TRBV4-2, the J call TRBJ2-7, with no clear D. CDR1 and CDR2 from the germline V gene are LGHNA and YNFKEQ. The CDR3 is 16 amino acids. The chain's CDR3 is CASSHAVEAVPNEPYF. CDR3 sequence (DNA): TGTGCCAGCAGCCATGCAGTAGAGGCGGTTCCCAACGAGCCGTACTTC.

This clonotype was found once. The chain is built from TRBV29-1 and TRBJ2-2; 10 positions match TRBD1. The germline CDR1 and CDR2 sequences are SQVTM and ANQGSEA. The CDR3 loop spans 15 amino acids. In DNA form, the CDR3 reads TGCATTGTTGAAGCTGGCGGGACAGGGGATTTAGGACTGTTTTTT. Translation gives CIVEAGGTGDLGLFF.

Concerning this clonotype: At one of its ends the junction is not consistent with the germline gene, which may arise from a read error. The chain couples TRBV15 to TRBJ1-5; 9 nucleotides align to TRBD1. Germline V gene lookup returns CDR1 LNHNV and CDR2 YYDKDF (reference sequence). The CDR3 has 15 amino acids. CDR3 DNA sequence: TGTGCCACCAGCAGAGCTCGACAGGGGGATCAGTCCCAGCATTTT. Its translation: CATSRARQGDQSQHF.

In the case of this clonotype: Compared with germline, one end of the junction differs, possibly owing to a read error. The chain links TRBV6-5 to TRBJ1-1; D remains unclear. This CDR3 spans 14 amino acids. The germline gives CDR1 MNHEY, CDR2 SVGAGI. In DNA form, the CDR3 reads TGTGCCAGCAGTTACAGCTGCATGAACACTGAAGCATTCTTT. This gives the protein CASSYSCMNTEAFF.

Regarding this clonotype: Germline is not matched at one junction end, which may reflect a read error. This CDR3 is CASSLETSGSGDF. In DNA, the CDR3 is TGTGCCAGCAGCTTAGAGACTAGCGGTTCAGGAGATTTT. The chain links TRBV11-2 to TRBJ2-3, with 9 positions matching TRBD2. Germline V gene data show CDR1 as SGHAT and CDR2 as FQNNGV. This CDR3 is built from 13 residues.

Details on this clonotype: Given the absence of the conserved phenylalanine or tryptophan at the CDR3 end, a read error is likely. This rearrangement joins TRBV7-2 to TRBJ2-4, with D possibly being TRBD1 (6 bases). The CDR3 totals 15 residues. Trimming removed 5 bases at V and 1 base at J, with 12 bases between. Germline loops: CDR1 SGHTA, CDR2 FQGNSA. The CDR3 region has the DNA TGTGCCAGCAGCCTACAGGGACCCGCCAAAAACATTCAGTACCTC. Its translation: CASSLQGPAKNIQYL.

Concerning this clonotype itself: A junction end diverges from the germline sequence, so it may reflect a read error. The rearrangement uses TRBV5-4 and TRBJ2-7; D might be TRBD1 (6 bases). The CDR3 is made up of 13 amino acids. Per the germline V gene, CDR1 is SGHNT and CDR2 is YYREEE (reference sequence). The chain's CDR3 is CTSSLGALVKQYF. CDR3 coding DNA: TGTACCAGCAGCTTGGGGGCCTTGGTCAAGCAGTACTTC.

With respect to this clonotype: A single base separates this from a much larger clone, so it may be a read error. This chain connects TRBV6-6 to TRBJ2-7; D assignment may be TRBD1 or TRBD2 (5 bases each). CDR1 is MNHNY, CDR2 SVGAGI, per germline (reference sequence). The CDR3 loop spans 12 amino acids. The V and J ends lost 5 bases and 6 bases respectively, with 11 bases between them. The CDR3, as DNA: TGTGCCAGCAGTCTCCATGGGGGCGAGCAGTACTTC. Protein product: CASSLHGGEQYF.

In regard to this clonotype: As the CDR3 is not closed by the conserved phenylalanine or tryptophan, this likely results from a read error. V gene TRBV14 combines with J gene TRBJ2-1; 8 positions match TRBD2. The CDR3 is made up of 16 amino acids. The germline V gene has CDR1 SGHDN and CDR2 FVKESK. Losses at the gene ends were 3 bases for V and 4 bases for J; bases not matched to a gene: 8. The CDR3 region has the DNA TGTGCCAGCAGCCATTTTAAGCGGGAGTTATACAATGAGCAGTTCTTA. Its translation: CASSHFKRELYNEQFL.

The chain has TRBV6-1 and TRBJ2-5; weak D call: TRBD2 (5 bases). V lost 10 bases to trimming and J lost 3 bases, with 15 bases between them. CDR3 length: 13 amino acids. Per the germline V gene, CDR1 is MNHNS and CDR2 is SASEGT. The CDR3 DNA sequence: TGTGCCATCCTTCCCAGCGGAGAAGAGACCCAGTACTTC. Residues: CAILPSGEETQYF.

Comment on this clonotype: A junction boundary mismatches the germline segment, possibly from a read error. The chain employs TRBV6-2 or TRBV6-3 and TRBJ1-1; 9 positions agree with TRBD1. CDR1 is MNHEY, CDR2 SVGEGT, per germline. The CDR3 runs to 13 residues. DNA of the CDR3: TGTGCCAGCAGTCCTACAGGGGGCACTGAATCTTTCTTT. It yields the protein CASSPTGGTESFF.

This clonotype showed up just once. At one end the junction does not follow the germline gene, possibly because of a read error. The rearrangement uses TRBV12-3 or TRBV12-4 and TRBJ2-7, with D perhaps matching TRBD2 (5 bases). The CDR3 is 13 amino acids. The CDR3 DNA sequence: TGTGTCAGCAGCGACAATACGGGGTACGAGCAGTACTTC. Encoded protein: CVSSDNTGYEQYF.

The V gene is TRBV6-5, the J gene TRBJ2-3; 7 bases are shared with TRBD1. The CDR3 runs 16 residues. From germline, CDR1 is MNHEY and CDR2 SVGAGI. Trimming took 6 bases from V and 1 from J; bases not matched to a gene: 10. CDR3 sequence (DNA): TGTGCCAGCAGCCGCGGAACAGGGGTCCGCACAGATACGCAGTATTTT. Translated: CASSRGTGVRTDTQYF.

Notes on this clonotype: A much larger clone differs from this one at a single base, so this may be a read error. The gene calls are TRBV7-8 and TRBJ2-1; possible D gene TRBD2, 5 bases. Germline V CDR1 and CDR2: SGHVS, FQNEAQ. The CDR3 has 15 residues. The CDR3 nucleotides are TGTGCCAGCGGCTTAGCGCCGGGTATTGACTATTTGCAGTTCTTC. Its protein product is CASGLAPGIDYLQFF.

This clonotype was recorded at least ten times. This rearrangement joins TRBV15 to TRBJ1-3, with D uncertain. There are 19 residues in the CDR3. Germline loops: CDR1 LNHNV, CDR2 YYDKDF (reference sequence). V lost 3 bases and J lost 0, with 21 bases in between. The CDR3 loop is CATSSRKIRFLSSGNTIYF. CDR3 nucleotides: TGTGCCACCAGCAGCCGAAAGATCAGGTTCCTGAGCTCTGGAAACACCATATATTTT.

Points on this clonotype: At one of its ends the junction is not consistent with the germline gene, which may arise from a read error. CDR3 coding DNA: TGCAGTGTTGTGGGGGGGGATACCTACGAGCAGTACTTC. This gives the protein CSVVGGDTYEQYF. The V gene is TRBV29-1, the J gene TRBJ2-7, with TRBD2 identical over 7 bases. Germline V gene sequence: CDR1 SQVTM, CDR2 ANQGSEA. This CDR3 is built from 13 residues.

A remark on this clonotype: A much bigger clone sits one base away, suggesting this may be a read error. This chain links TRBV7-6 with TRBJ1-1, with a tentative D call TRBD1 (5 bases). CDR1 and CDR2 (germline): SGHVS, FNYEAQ. The CDR3 consists of 14 residues. CDR3 protein: CASSPQLGATEASF. In DNA form, the CDR3 reads TGTGCCAGCAGCCCCCAGCTAGGGGCCACTGAAGCTTCCTTT.

Note on this clonotype: At one boundary the junction diverges from the germline segment, which might be a read error. This rearrangement joins TRBV6-5 to TRBJ1-2; D not resolved. The CDR3 is 11 amino acids. Germline V gives CDR1 MNHEY, CDR2 SVGAGI. The CDR3 bases are TGTACCAGCAGCTACGGTGATGGCTACACCTTC. Translating it yields CTSSYGDGYTF.

A word on this clonotype: A read error may be the cause here, since a much bigger clone is one base away. The V gene is TRBV7-9, the J gene TRBJ2-5; 9 bases agree with TRBD1. From germline, CDR1 is SEHNR and CDR2 FQNEAQ (reference sequence). The CDR3 extends over 16 amino acids. The CDR3 DNA sequence: TGTGCCAGCAGTCCCTCTCCGTGGACAGGGGAAGAGACCCGGTACTTC. It is translated as CASSPSPWTGEETRYF.

With regard to this clonotype: This likely comes from a read error, as the CDR3 has no conserved phenylalanine or tryptophan at its end. J is TRBJ2-1 and V is TRBV28; unclear D gene. This CDR3 comprises 14 residues. CDR1 is MDHEN, CDR2 SYDVKM, per germline. CDR3 protein: CASSLIVSYNEQFY. DNA of the CDR3: TGCGCCAGCAGTTTGATTGTCTCCTACAATGAGCAGTTCTAC.